This T cell receptor beta chain was sequenced for a study of T cells after posttransplantation cyclophosphamide. Control samples came 1 year after myeloablative marrow transplants with methotrexate plus calcineurin inhibitor. V lost 4 bases to trimming and J lost 2 bases, with 9 bases between them. Germline values: CDR1 SGHRS, CDR2 YFSETQ. The CDR3 consists of 13 residues. The data were produced by immunoSEQ multiplex PCR, yet TCRdb's version contains in-frame clones alone and is incomplete. The table has approximately 12,000 clones, over 70% seen once. The receptor comes from a male patient aged 30 to 39 who received an allogeneic stem cell transplant from an unrelated donor, was CMV-positive, and had acute GVHD only. Among the T cells, some may be from the graft donor. J is TRBJ1-1 and V is TRBV5-1; maybe TRBD1 (6 bases). Source: PBMCs, taken roughly 370 days after allogeneic stem cell transplant with calcineurin inhibitor and methotrexate. CDR3 protein: CASSLDSNTEAFF. The CDR3 DNA reads as TGCGCCAGCAGCCTGGACAGCAACACTGAAGCTTTCTTT.